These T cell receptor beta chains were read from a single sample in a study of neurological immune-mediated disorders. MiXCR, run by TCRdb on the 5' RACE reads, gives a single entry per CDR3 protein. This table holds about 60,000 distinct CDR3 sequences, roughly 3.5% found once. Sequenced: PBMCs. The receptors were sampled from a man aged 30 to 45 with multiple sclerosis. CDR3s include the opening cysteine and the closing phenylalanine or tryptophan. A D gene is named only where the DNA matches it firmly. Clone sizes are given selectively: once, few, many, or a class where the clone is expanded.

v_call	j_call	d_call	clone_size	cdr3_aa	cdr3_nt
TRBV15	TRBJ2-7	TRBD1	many	CATGRRGTGTYEQYF	TGTGCCACCGGCCGACGCGGGACAGGGACCTACGAGCAGTACTTC
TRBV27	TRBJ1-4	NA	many	CASRKANNEKLFF	TGTGCCAGTCGGAAAGCGAATAATGAAAAACTGTTTTTT
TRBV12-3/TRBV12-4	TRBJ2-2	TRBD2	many	CASSFLADPWKTGELFF	TGTGCCAGCAGTTTCCTAGCGGATCCATGGAAAACCGGGGAGCTGTTTTTT
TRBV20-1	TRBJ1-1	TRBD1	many	CSARDRGRKGTEAFF	TGCAGTGCTAGAGACAGGGGGCGCAAAGGCACTGAAGCTTTCTTT
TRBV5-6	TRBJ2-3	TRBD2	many	CASTRGGLPDTQYF	TGTGCCAGCACCCGGGGGGGACTACCAGATACGCAGTATTTT
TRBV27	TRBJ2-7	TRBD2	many	CASSIRRETYEQYF	TGTGCCAGCAGTATTAGGCGGGAGACTTACGAGCAGTACTTC
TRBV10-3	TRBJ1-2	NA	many	CAISDSGHGYTF	TGTGCCATCAGTGACAGTGGGCATGGCTACACCTTC
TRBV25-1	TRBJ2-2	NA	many	CASSRVTGELFF	TGTGCCAGCAGTAGGGTCACCGGGGAGCTGTTTTTT
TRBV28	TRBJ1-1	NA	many	CASSLSVNTEAFF	TGTGCCAGCAGTTTAAGTGTGAACACTGAAGCTTTCTTT
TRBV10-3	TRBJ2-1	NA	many	CAISESGRPQYNEQFF	TGTGCCATCAGTGAGTCAGGGAGACCCCAATACAATGAGCAGTTCTTC
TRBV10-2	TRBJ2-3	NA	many	CASSGDTDTQYF	TGCGCCAGCAGTGGAGACACAGATACGCAGTATTTT
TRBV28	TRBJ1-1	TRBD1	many	CASSLWAGGVFTEAFF	TGTGCCAGCAGTTTATGGGCAGGGGGCGTATTCACTGAAGCTTTCTTT
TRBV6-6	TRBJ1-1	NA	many	CASSYSEGDTEAFF	TGTGCCAGCAGTTACTCCGAGGGGGACACTGAAGCTTTCTTT
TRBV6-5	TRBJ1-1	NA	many	CASSPGLATEAFF	TGTGCCAGCAGCCCGGGGCTAGCCACTGAAGCTTTCTTT
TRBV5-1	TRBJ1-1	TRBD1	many	CASSHGQGNTEAFF	TGCGCCAGCAGCCACGGACAGGGGAACACTGAAGCTTTCTTT
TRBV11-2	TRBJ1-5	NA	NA	CASSWGTNQPQNF	TGTGCCAGCAGCTGGGGAACAAATCAGCCCCAGAATTTT
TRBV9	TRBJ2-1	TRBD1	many	CASSVPGQGNYEQFF	TGTGCCAGCAGCGTACCGGGACAGGGGAACTATGAGCAGTTCTTC
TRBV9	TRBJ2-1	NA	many	CASSGRVSDEQFF	TGTGCCAGCAGCGGAAGGGTCAGCGATGAGCAGTTCTTC
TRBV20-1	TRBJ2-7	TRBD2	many	CSAPGGGRSEQYF	TGCAGTGCCCCAGGCGGCGGGAGAAGCGAGCAGTACTTC
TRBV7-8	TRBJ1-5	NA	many	CASTGSAESQPQNF	TGTGCCAGCACCGGATCGGCGGAATCTCAGCCCCAGAATTTT
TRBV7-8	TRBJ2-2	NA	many	CASSPDGHEMISGELFF	TGTGCCAGCAGCCCCGACGGACACGAGATGATTTCAGGGGAGCTGTTTTTT
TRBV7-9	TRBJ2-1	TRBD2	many	CASLSGGAFKEQFF	TGTGCCAGTCTCAGCGGGGGGGCCTTCAAGGAGCAGTTCTTC
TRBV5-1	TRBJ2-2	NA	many	CASSLAGDPLTGELFF	TGCGCCAGCAGCTTGGCCGGAGACCCCCTCACCGGGGAGCTGTTTTTT
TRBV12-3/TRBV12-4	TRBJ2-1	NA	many	CASSLTANPYNEQFF	TGTGCCAGCAGTCTGACTGCCAACCCTTACAATGAGCAGTTCTTC
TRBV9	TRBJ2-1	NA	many	CASSVAAGEQFF	TGTGCCAGCAGCGTAGCGGCGGGTGAGCAGTTCTTC
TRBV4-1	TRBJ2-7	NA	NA	CASSHGAKEQYF	TGCGCCAGCAGCCACGGGGCCAAAGAGCAGTACTTC
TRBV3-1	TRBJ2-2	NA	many	CASSQKVSGELFF	TGTGCCAGCAGCCAAAAGGTCTCCGGGGAGCTGTTTTTT
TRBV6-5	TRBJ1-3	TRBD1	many	CASIRQGTSGNTIYF	TGTGCCAGCATTCGACAGGGAACGTCTGGAAACACCATATATTTT
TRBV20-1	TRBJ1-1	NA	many	CSATSQVNTEAFF	TGCAGTGCTACTTCACAGGTGAACACTGAAGCTTTCTTT
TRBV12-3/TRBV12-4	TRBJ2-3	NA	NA	CASSLRRTDTQYF	TGTGCCAGCAGTTTGAGAAGAACAGATACGCAGTATTTT
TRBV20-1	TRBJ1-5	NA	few	CSARDGGYYSNQPQNF	TGCAGTGCTAGGGACGGCGGATATTATAGCAATCAGCCCCAGAATTTT
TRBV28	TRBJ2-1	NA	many	CASSVPGANEQFF	TGTGCCAGCAGTGTTCCAGGGGCGAATGAGCAGTTCTTC
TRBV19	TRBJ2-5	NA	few	CASSPGPGTETQYF	TGTGCCAGTAGTCCCGGCCCGGGTACGGAGACCCAGTACTTC
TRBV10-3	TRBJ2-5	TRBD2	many	CASGLAGGRQETQYF	TGTGCCAGCGGACTAGCGGGGGGGCGGCAAGAGACCCAGTACTTC
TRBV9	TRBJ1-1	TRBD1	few	CASSASGGRDTEAFF	TGTGCCAGCAGCGCATCAGGGGGAAGGGACACTGAAGCTTTCTTT
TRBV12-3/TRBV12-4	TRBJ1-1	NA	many	CASNRAGDTEAFF	TGTGCCAGCAATCGCGCGGGGGACACTGAAGCTTTCTTT
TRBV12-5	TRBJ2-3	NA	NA	CASGLPPREDTQYF	TGTGCTAGTGGTTTACCGCCTAGGGAGGATACGCAGTATTTT
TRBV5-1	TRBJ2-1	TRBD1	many	CASSLSQGDNEQFF	TGCGCCAGCAGCTTGAGTCAGGGGGACAATGAGCAGTTCTTC
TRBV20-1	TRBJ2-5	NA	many	CSARDWSVQETQYF	TGCAGTGCTAGAGATTGGTCAGTCCAAGAGACCCAGTACTTC
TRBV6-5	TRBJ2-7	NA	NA	CASSHGTGTYEQYF	TGTGCCAGCAGCCACGGGACGGGGACGTACGAGCAGTACTTC
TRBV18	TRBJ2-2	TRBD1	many	CASSPAGTGATGELFF	TGTGCCAGCTCACCAGCAGGGACAGGGGCCACCGGGGAGCTGTTTTTT
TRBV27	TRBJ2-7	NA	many	CASRMTGPSYEQYF	TGTGCCAGCAGGATGACAGGACCCTCCTACGAGCAGTACTTC
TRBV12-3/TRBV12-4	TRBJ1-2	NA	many	CASSFGRNYGYTF	TGTGCCAGCAGTTTTGGCCGGAACTATGGCTACACCTTC
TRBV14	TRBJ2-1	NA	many	CASSQKPREQFF	TGTGCCAGCAGCCAAAAGCCGCGTGAGCAGTTCTTC
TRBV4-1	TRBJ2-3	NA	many	CASSQGGGSTDTQYF	TGCGCCAGCAGCCAAGGGGGTGGCAGCACAGATACGCAGTATTTT